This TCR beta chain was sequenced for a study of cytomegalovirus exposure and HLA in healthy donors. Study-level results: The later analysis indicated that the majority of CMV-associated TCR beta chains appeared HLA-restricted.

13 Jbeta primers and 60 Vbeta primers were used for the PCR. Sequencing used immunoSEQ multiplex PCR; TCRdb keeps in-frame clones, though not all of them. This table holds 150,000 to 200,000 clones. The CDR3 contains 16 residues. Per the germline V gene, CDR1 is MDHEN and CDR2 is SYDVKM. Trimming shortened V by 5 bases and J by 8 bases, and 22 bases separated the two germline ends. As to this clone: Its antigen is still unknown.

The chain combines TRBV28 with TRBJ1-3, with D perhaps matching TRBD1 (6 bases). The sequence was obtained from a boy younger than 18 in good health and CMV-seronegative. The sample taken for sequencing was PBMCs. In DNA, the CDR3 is TGTGCCAGCAGTCCCTATCGGGGGGGCGTCGTGGACACCATATATTTT. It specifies CASSPYRGGVVDTIYF.